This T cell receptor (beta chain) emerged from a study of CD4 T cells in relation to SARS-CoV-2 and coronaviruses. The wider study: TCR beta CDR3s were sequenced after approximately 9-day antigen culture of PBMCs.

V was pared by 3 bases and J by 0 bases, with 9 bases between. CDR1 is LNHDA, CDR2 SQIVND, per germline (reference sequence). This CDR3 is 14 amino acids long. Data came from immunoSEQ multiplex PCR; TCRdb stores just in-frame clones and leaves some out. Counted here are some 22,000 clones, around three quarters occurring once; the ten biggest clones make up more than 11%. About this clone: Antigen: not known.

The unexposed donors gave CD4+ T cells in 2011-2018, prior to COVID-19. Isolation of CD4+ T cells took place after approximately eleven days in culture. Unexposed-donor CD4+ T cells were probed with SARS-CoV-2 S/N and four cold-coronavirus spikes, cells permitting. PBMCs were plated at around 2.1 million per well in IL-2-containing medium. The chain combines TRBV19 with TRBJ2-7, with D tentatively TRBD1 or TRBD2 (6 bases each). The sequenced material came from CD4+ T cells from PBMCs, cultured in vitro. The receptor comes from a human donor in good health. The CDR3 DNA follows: TGTGCCAGTAGTATCGGGGGACACTCCTACGAGCAGTACTTC. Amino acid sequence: CASSIGGHSYEQYF.